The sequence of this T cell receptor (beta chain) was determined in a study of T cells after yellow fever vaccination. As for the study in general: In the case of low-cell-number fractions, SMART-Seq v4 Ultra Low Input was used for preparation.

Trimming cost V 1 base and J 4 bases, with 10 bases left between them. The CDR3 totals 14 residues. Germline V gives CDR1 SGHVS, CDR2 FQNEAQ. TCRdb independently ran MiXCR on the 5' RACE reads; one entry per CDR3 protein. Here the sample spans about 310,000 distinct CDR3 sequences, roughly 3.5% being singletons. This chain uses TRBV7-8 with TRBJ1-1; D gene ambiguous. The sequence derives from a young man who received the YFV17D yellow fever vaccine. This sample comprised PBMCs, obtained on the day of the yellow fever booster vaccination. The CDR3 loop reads CASSLEARGTEAFF. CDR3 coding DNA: TGTGCCAGCAGCTTAGAAGCCCGGGGCACTGAAGCTTTCTTT.